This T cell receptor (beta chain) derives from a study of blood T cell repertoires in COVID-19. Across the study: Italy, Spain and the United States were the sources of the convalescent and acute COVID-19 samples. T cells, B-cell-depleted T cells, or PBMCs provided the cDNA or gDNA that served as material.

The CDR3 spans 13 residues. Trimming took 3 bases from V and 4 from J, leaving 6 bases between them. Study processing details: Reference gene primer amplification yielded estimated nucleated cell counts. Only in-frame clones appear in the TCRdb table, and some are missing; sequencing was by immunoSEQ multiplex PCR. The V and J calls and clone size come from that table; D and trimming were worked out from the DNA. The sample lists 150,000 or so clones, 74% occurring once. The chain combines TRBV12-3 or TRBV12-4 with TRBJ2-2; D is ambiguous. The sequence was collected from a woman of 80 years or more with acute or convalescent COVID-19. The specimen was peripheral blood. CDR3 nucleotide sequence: TGTGCCAGCAGTTTTTCAGGCACCGGGGAGCTGTTTTTT. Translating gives CASSFSGTGELFF.